The 9 T cell receptor beta chains given below trace back to one sample, sequenced in a study of T cells in Graves' hyperthyroidism and ophthalmopathy. Amplification of TCR beta CDR3 regions was performed using RNA transcripts as template. TCR CDR3 regions were first amplified by RT-PCR with HTBI primers. TCRdb used MiXCR to reprocess the multiplex PCR reads, holding one entry per CDR3 protein. This sample has hundreds of thousands of distinct CDR3 sequences, with over 40% found just once. Sequenced material: peripheral blood or thyroid tissue (not recorded which). Receptors originate from an adult man with Graves' disease, either hyperthyroidism or ophthalmopathy (not recorded which).

The gene calls are TRBV19 and TRBJ2-7; possibly TRBD2 for D (6 bases). The germline V and J ends were trimmed by 5 bases and 1 base, with 9 bases remaining between them. This CDR3 has 13 amino acids. Germline V CDR1 and CDR2: LNHDA, SQIVND (reference sequence). The CDR3 sequence is CASSVAESYEQYF. CDR3 bases: TGTGCCAGTAGTGTAGCGGAATCCTACGAGCAGTACTTC.

This clonotype showed up many times. The chain is built from TRBV7-2 and TRBJ1-2; D unclear. The CDR3 has 14 amino acids. Deletions cut 1 base from V and 7 bases from J, with 13 bases between. Per germline, CDR1 SGHTA and CDR2 FQGNSA. The DNA of the CDR3 is TGTGCCAGCAGCTTAGGGGCTACGGGCGGTGGCTACACCTTC. It translates to CASSLGATGGGYTF.

The DNA for the CDR3 is TGCGCCAGCAGCTTGGGTGGCCCGGGACATCGGAATTCACCCCTCCACTTT. It encodes CASSLGGPGHRNSPLHF. This sequence joins TRBV5-1 and TRBJ1-6; tentative D call: TRBD1 (6 bases). Deletions cut 0 bases from V and 7 bases from J, with 17 bases between. The CDR3 has 17 residues. Germline V CDR1 and CDR2: SGHRS, YFSETQ.

V and J are TRBV7-6 and TRBJ2-7; maybe TRBD2 (6 bases). Germline CDR1 and CDR2: SGHVS and FNYEAQ. V shed 5 bases and J shed 0 bases, with 11 bases lying between them. The CDR3 totals 14 residues. CDR3 bases: TGTGCCAGCAGCACCGGGACTTTCTCCTACGAGCAGTACTTC. Translation: CASSTGTFSYEQYF.

In its sample, this clonotype was seen many times. J is TRBJ2-7 and V is TRBV10-1; the match to TRBD1 covers 9 bases. Germline V gives CDR1 WNHNN, CDR2 SYGVQD (reference sequence). This CDR3 region has 14 residues. V was clipped by 6 bases and J by 5 bases; unmatched bases: 8. This CDR3 reads CASSPGTGFNEQYF. The CDR3 bases are TGCGCCAGCAGCCCCGGGACAGGGTTCAACGAGCAGTACTTC.

This chain connects TRBV4-1 to TRBJ1-2; unclear D gene. CDR3 size: 12 residues. V lost 6 bases and J lost 0, with 5 bases in between. Germline V gene lookup returns CDR1 MGHRA and CDR2 YSYEKL. CDR3 DNA sequence: TGCGCCAGCAGGGCCTCTAACTATGGCTACACCTTC. This sequence encodes CASRASNYGYTF.

As for this clonotype: It may be a read error: a sequence one base away is much more abundant. The gene calls are TRBV7-2 and TRBJ1-1; D gene unclear. The V end lost 5 bases, the J end lost 6 bases, and 13 bases lay between the germline ends. The germline gives CDR1 SGHTA, CDR2 FQGNSA. The CDR3 spans 13 residues. This CDR3 reads CASSPMAGAEAFF. CDR3 sequence (DNA): TGTGCCAGCAGCCCGATGGCAGGAGCTGAAGCTTTCTTT.

The V and J genes are TRBV4-1 and TRBJ1-2; D is unresolved. With 3 bases removed from V and 7 bases from J, the gap between germline ends came to 18 bases. Germline lookup yields CDR1 MGHRA and CDR2 YSYEKL. The CDR3 has 15 residues. In nucleotides, the CDR3 is TGCGCCAGCAGCCAGCCTCACCAAGGGTTAGGTGGCTACACCTTC. It codes for CASSQPHQGLGGYTF.

The V call is TRBV5-4, the J call TRBJ1-5; no definite D call. Trimming shortened V by 5 bases and J by 9 bases, and 9 bases separated the two germline ends. Per germline, CDR1 SGHNT and CDR2 YYREEE (reference sequence). The CDR3 consists of 11 residues. The CDR3: CASSFGRPQHF. In DNA, the CDR3 is TGTGCCAGCAGTTTTGGGAGGCCCCAGCATTTT. Variable domain in full (rest from reference TRBV5-4 and TRBJ1-5): ETGVTQSPTHLIKTRGQQVTLRCSSQSGHNTVSWYQQALGQGPQFIFQYYREEENGRGNFPPRFSGLQFPNYSSELNVNALELDDSALYLCASSFGRPQHFGDGTRLSIL.